The following is a T cell receptor beta chain sequence with its context. This entry is derived from a study of cytomegalovirus exposure and HLA in healthy donors. The overall study: Across some 400 genotyped donors, around 80% landed in the Caucasian-associated ancestry cluster.

The PCR made use of 60 Vbeta and 13 Jbeta primers. Assay used: immunoSEQ multiplex PCR; TCRdb lists only in-frame clones, some missing. There are about 180,000 clones in the sample; about 82% occur only once, and under 2% lies in the top ten. Between the trimmed V and J ends, which lost 2 bases and 6 bases, there was a span of 12 bases. The CDR3 runs 14 residues. Germline V gene data show CDR1 as SGDLS and CDR2 as YYNGEE. Sequencing was performed on PBMCs. The sequence was obtained from a woman in her 30s in good health and CMV-seronegative. The V gene is TRBV9, the J gene TRBJ1-5; no clear D. The CDR3 sequence is CASSVGTAGQPQHF. CDR3 bases: TGTGCCAGCAGCGTGGGCACGGCTGGTCAGCCCCAGCATTTT.